Included here is one T cell receptor beta chain sequence, with context. The specificity of this receptor is unknown. No much larger clone is present one base from it, and per-base qualities are unavailable. The data are from a study of CD8+ T cells in alopecia areata (dated by TCRdb to the late 2010s). About the investigation overall: The treated patients took part in an open-label pilot trial in which moderate-to-severe alopecia areata was treated with oral tofacitinib at 5 to 10 mg twice daily. Tofacitinib was given for 6 to 18 months, followed by 6 months of follow-up off drug to assess delayed response and recurrence. Disease severity in treated patients was measured with the SALT score, which quantifies the percentage of affected scalp surface area. To study T cell clonal expansion in alopecia areata, the researchers applied high-throughput TCRbeta sequencing to both the C3H/HeJ mouse model and human patients. Scalp tissue and sorted CD4+ and CD8+ peripheral blood T cells from patchy and totalis/universalis alopecia areata patients and from healthy controls were covered by human TCRbeta sequencing. Patients on tofacitinib were biopsied at baseline and after 4 and 24 weeks of treatment, and several of the patients also had a later scalp biopsy. Clonality in the scalp was compared among normal scalp (n=4), patchy alopecia areata scalp (n=8), and alopecia totalis/universalis scalp (n=8). RNA was extracted with the PAXgene miRNA kit for fixed scalp, the miRNeasy kit for PBMCs, and the RNeasy kit for mouse skin. TCRbeta CDR3 regions were amplified by immunoSEQ multiplex PCR using 35 Vbeta forward and 13 Jbeta reverse primers.

Libraries were prepared through the immunoSEQ multiplex PCR assay. RNA was extracted from all samples and reverse transcribed into cDNA as template for TCR sequencing. SuperScript III was used to make first-strand cDNA, primed with a 2:1 mix of oligo-dT and random hexamers. A synthetic immune receptor repertoire was used to assess amplification bias, and residual bias was removed computationally. The study's processing was this. Raw reads were preprocessed to remove errors, and CDR3 was defined by IMGT conventions from the conserved cysteine to phenylalanine. Clonality was computed as 1 minus the Shannon entropy, with the entropy normalized by log2 of the number of productive unique TCRs. CD4 or CD8 identity of scalp clones was inferred by cross-referencing scalp TCRbeta sequences with sorted blood CD4 and CD8 repertoires. Sourced from immuneACCESS, this table was stored by TCRdb with only in-frame sequences that have V and J called. A share of the clones is absent; for the studies checked, an unresolved V gene accounts for under half, and the remainder has no known explanation. V and J calls and clone size follow that table, whereas D and trimming were derived from the DNA. Recorded for this sample are 150,000 to 200,000 clones; 60% of them occurred a single time. Clones ranked in the top ten supply approximately 1% of the sample.

Cut back by 6 bases and 15 bases, the V and J ends lie 15 bases apart. Taken from cysteine to phenylalanine, the CDR3 has 11 residues. Only CDR3 DNA remains: 33 bases, in frame from the first base. The CDR1 and CDR2 encoded by the germline V gene are SGHVS and FQNEAQ. The time point label, read with the paper, signifies: 24 weeks on oral tofacitinib. The sample's treatment or condition label, in plain terms: oral pan-JAK inhibitor, 5-10 mg twice daily. Lesional scalp punch biopsies and peripheral blood were obtained from alopecia areata patients. PBMCs were isolated by density centrifugation and stained for CD3, CD4 and CD8, and CD4+ and CD8+ T cells were sorted on a FACSAria. Study-wide conclusions, independent of this receptor: Unlike mouse skin, which is dominated by gammadelta T cells, normal human skin has resident alphabeta T cells that are also sequenced, and this complicates analysis of the scalp TCR repertoire. Tofacitinib significantly decreased scalp clonality and the number of expanded CD8+ clones among the top 100 scalp clones. During tofacitinib treatment, many expanded lesional clones stuck around in both scalp and blood, and this persistence may partly explain why relapse happens after treatment is stopped. Lesional scalp, especially in alopecia totalis/universalis, showed higher clonality and more expanded CD8+ clones than normal scalp, suggesting antigenic drive. Because the treated cohort was small and had only one nonresponder, larger studies are needed to examine links between baseline CD8+ expansion and response. TCR sequences shared between patients were less clear than in mice, possibly partly because of HLA diversity in the patient population.

The V gene is TRBV7-8 and the J gene is TRBJ2-1; TRBD1 is possibly the D segment (5 matching bases). Here the sequenced sample was CD4+ T cells sorted from blood, taken at week 24, from a patient treated with tofacitinib. This receptor was identified in a human donor with alopecia areata. The DNA is TGTGCCAGCAGGACGGACACGACCCCGTTCTTC. This sequence encodes CASRTDTTPFF.